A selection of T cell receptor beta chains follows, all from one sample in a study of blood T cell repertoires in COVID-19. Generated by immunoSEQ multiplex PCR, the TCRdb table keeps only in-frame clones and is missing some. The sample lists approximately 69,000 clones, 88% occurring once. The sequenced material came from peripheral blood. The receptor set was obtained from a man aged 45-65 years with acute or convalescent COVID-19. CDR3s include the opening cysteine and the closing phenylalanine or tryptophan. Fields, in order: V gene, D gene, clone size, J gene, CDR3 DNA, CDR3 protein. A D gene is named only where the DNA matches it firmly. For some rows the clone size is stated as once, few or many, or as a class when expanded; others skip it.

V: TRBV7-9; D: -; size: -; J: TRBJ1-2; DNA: TGTGCCAGCAGCTTAGGACAGCACTCCTATGGCTACACCTTC; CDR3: CASSLGQHSYGYTF
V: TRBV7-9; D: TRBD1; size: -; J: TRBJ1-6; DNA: TGTGCCAGCAGCTTAGACAGGGGTTATAATTCACCCCTCCACTTT; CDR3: CASSLDRGYNSPLHF
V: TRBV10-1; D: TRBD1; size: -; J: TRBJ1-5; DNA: TGCGCCAGCAGTGCACAGGGGTCTCAGCCCCAGCATTTT; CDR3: CASSAQGSQPQHF
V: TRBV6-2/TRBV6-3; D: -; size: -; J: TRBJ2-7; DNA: TGTGCCAGCAGTTACTCGAGTGGAGGGAGTTCCTACGAGCAGTACTTC; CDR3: CASSYSSGGSSYEQYF
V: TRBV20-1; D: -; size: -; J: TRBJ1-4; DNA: TGCAGTGCTAGTGAGAGGGCGAATGAAAAACTGTTTTTT; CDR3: CSASERANEKLFF
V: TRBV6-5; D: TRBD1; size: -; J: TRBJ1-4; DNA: TGTGCCAGCAGTTACTCCCAGGGGGCGTCTAATGAAAAACTGTTTTTT; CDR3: CASSYSQGASNEKLFF
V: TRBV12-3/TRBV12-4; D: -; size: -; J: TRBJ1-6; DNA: TGTGCCAGCAGTCCCCGGGGTTCACCCCTCCACTTT; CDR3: CASSPRGSPLHF
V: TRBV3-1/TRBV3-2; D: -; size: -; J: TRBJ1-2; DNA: TGTGCCAGCAGCCCACCCCTTTTCAGGGACTATGGCTACACCTTC; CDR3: CASSPPLFRDYGYTF
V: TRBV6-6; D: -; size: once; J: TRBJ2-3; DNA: TGTGCCAGCAGTTACTTATCAGGGGAAGATACGCAGTATTTT; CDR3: CASSYLSGEDTQYF
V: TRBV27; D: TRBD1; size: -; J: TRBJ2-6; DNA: TGTGCCAGCAGTTTCCAAGGACAGGGCAACTCTGGGGCCAACGTCCTGACTTTC; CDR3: CASSFQGQGNSGANVLTF
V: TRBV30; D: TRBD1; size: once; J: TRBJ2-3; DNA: TGTGCCTGGATCGGACAGGGACTCACAGATACGCAGTATTTT; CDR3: CAWIGQGLTDTQYF
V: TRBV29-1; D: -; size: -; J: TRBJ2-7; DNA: TGCAGCGTTGAAGAACAGACGGGCCGGGGGAGTTACGAGCAGTACTTC; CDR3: CSVEEQTGRGSYEQYF
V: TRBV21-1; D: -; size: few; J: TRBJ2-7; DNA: TGTGCCAGCAGCGCAAGACAGGGGGCTCCGGACTACGAGCAGTACTTC; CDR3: CASSARQGAPDYEQYF
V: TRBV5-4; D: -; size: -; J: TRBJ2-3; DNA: TGTGCCAGCAGCTTGAGCCAGCGGGGCACAGATACGCAGTATTTT; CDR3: CASSLSQRGTDTQYF